Listed here are 8 T cell receptor beta chains from one sample, sequenced in a study of blood T cell repertoires in COVID-19. Method: immunoSEQ multiplex PCR; TCRdb's copy keeps in-frame clones and lacks some. Among roughly 270,000 clones, roughly 80% were seen once, and the ten largest hold approximately 5%. Sequencing was carried out using PBMCs or T cells enriched from blood (not recorded which). The receptors were sampled from a man aged 40-49 years who had been exposed to COVID-19.

Turning to this clone: Other DNA sequences from this sample encode an identical CDR3 as well. The chain joins TRBV12-3 or TRBV12-4 to TRBJ2-7, with D uncertain. The CDR3 runs to 11 residues. V lost 6 bases, J lost 2 bases, and 5 bases lay in between. The CDR3 sequence: CASSRAYEQYF. As DNA, the CDR3 is TGTGCCAGCAGCCGCGCCTACGAGCAGTACTTC.

Only one count was recorded for this clone. The rearrangement joins TRBV28 to TRBJ2-3; no clear D gene. CDR3 length equals 14 residues. CDR1 and CDR2 from the germline V gene are MDHEN and SYDVKM. Trimming left V 10 bases short and J 3 bases short, with 17 bases between. CDR3 sequence (DNA): TGTGCCACCCTACCCAATAGACTGACAGATACGCAGTATTTT. Translating it yields CATLPNRLTDTQYF.

The chain uses TRBV5-1 and TRBJ1-1; D perhaps matches TRBD1 (6 bases). CDR1 and CDR2 (germline): SGHRS, YFSETQ. This CDR3 has 13 amino acids. V shed 0 bases and J shed 8 bases, with 11 bases lying between them. The CDR3 DNA reads as TGCGCCAGCAGCTTGGCGAGACAGGCAGAAGCTTTCTTT. Protein sequence: CASSLARQAEAFF. The full variable domain, its missing parts supplied by reference TRBV5-1 and TRBJ1-1, is KAGVTQTPRYLIKTRGQQVTLSCSPISGHRSVSWYQQTPGQGLQFLFEYFSETQRNKGNFPGRFSGRQFSNSRSEMNVSTLELGDSALYLCASSLARQAEAFFGQGTRLTVV.

The chain couples TRBV9 to TRBJ2-3; possibly TRBD2 for D (6 bases). Germline-derived CDR1 and CDR2 are SGDLS and YYNGEE. The V and J ends lost 3 bases and 2 bases respectively, with 13 bases between them. The CDR3 is 15 residues long. The chain's CDR3 is CASSGVGGYTDTQYF. The CDR3 DNA reads as TGTGCCAGCAGCGGAGTAGGAGGGTACACAGATACGCAGTATTTT. Full variable domain (outside the CDR3, taken from reference TRBV9 and TRBJ2-3): DSGVTQTPKHLITATGQRVTLRCSPRSGDLSVYWYQQSLDQGLQFLIQYYNGEERAKGNILERFSAQQFPDLHSELNLSSLELGDSALYFCASSGVGGYTDTQYFGPGTRLTVL.

The rearrangement links TRBV18 to TRBJ1-1; 10 bases are shared with TRBD1. The CDR3 contains 17 residues. Germline trimming cut 2 bases from V and 0 bases from J; bases unmatched to any gene: 6. Germline CDR1 reads KGHSH; CDR2 reads LQKENI. This CDR3 is CASSPDRGRGMNTEAFF. DNA of the CDR3: TGTGCCAGCTCACCAGACAGGGGGCGCGGTATGAACACTGAAGCTTTCTTT.

The chain carries TRBV14 and TRBJ1-6, with a weak D call TRBD1 (6 bases). In germline, CDR1 is SGHDN, CDR2 FVKESK. With 5 bases removed from V and 10 bases from J, the gap between germline ends came to 15 bases. The CDR3 loop spans 14 amino acids. The CDR3 here is CASSSRARGSPLHF. The CDR3 bases are TGTGCCAGCAGCTCCAGAGCTAGGGGGTCACCCCTCCACTTT.

The V call is TRBV11-3, the J call TRBJ2-3; 7 nucleotides line up with TRBD2. The J segment lost 3 bases and the V segment lost 3 bases, leaving 3 bases of the junction unmatched. The CDR3 sequence is 14 residues long. Germline loops: CDR1 SGHNT, CDR2 YENEEA. Here the CDR3 reads CASSFGGRTDTQYF. The CDR3 DNA sequence: TGTGCCAGCAGCTTTGGCGGGAGAACAGATACGCAGTATTTT. Filled out from reference TRBV11-3 and TRBJ2-3, the complete variable domain reads EAGVVQSPRYKIIEKKQPVAFWCNPISGHNTLYWYLQNLGQGPELLIRYENEEAVDDSQLPKDRFSAERLKGVDSTLKIQPAELGDSAVYLCASSFGGRTDTQYFGPGTRLTVL.

This clone has only one observation. The chain joins TRBV5-1 to TRBJ1-5; D not resolved. Trimming pared 0 bases from V and 0 bases from J, leaving 10 bases between. The germline gives CDR1 SGHRS, CDR2 YFSETQ. The CDR3 covers 16 residues. The CDR3 sequence is CASSLDPGNSNQPQHF. DNA of the CDR3: TGCGCCAGCAGCTTGGATCCAGGAAATAGCAATCAGCCCCAGCATTTT.